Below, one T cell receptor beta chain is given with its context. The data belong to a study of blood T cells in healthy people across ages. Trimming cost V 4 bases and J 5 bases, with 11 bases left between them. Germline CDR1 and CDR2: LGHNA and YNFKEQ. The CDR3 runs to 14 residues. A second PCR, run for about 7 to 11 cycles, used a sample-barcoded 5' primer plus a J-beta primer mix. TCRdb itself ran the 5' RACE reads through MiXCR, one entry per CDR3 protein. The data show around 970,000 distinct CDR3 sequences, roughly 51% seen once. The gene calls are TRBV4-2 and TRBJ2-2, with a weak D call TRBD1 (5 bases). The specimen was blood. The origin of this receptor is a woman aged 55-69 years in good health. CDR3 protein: CASSPTGVTGELFF. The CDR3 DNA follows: TGTGCCAGCAGCCCCACAGGAGTAACCGGGGAGCTGTTTTTT.